The text below deals with one T cell receptor beta chain. The data are from a study of OX40 agonist ivuxolimab in advanced cancers. At the level of the study: The patients received agonistic anti-OX40 (CD134) antibody ivuxolimab.

Sampling of blood occurred at baseline, cycle 4 day 1, and cycle 7 day 1. This table comes from immunoSEQ multiplex PCR, and its TCRdb copy is limited to in-frame clones, with some not included. This table holds 65,000 to 100,000 clones, about 85% found once. The CDR3 runs to 13 residues. The V gene lost 3 bases and the J gene lost 5 bases, with 7 bases spanning the gap. The germline V gene has CDR1 LGHNT and CDR2 FRNRAP. V and J are TRBV12-5 and TRBJ2-2; D ambiguous. The starting material was CD4+ or CD8+ T cells sorted from blood, obtained in a trial of the OX40 agonist ivuxolimab. This TCR was recovered from an adult with an advanced solid tumor such as melanoma, head and neck, liver or kidney cancer. The CDR3 sequence: CASGLGWTGELFF. The CDR3 nucleotides are TGTGCTAGTGGTTTAGGGTGGACCGGGGAGCTGTTTTTT.